Here is one T cell receptor beta chain with its context. What this receptor recognizes is not known. No qualities accompany the bases; no much larger clone lies one base away. The CDR1 and CDR2 encoded by the germline V gene are SGHVS and FQNEAQ. V is pared back by 5 bases and J by 3 bases, with 8 bases lying between the germline termini. The CDR3 runs 12 amino acids, cysteine and phenylalanine included. The retained sequence is limited to the CDR3, 36 bases, with the frame set at the first base. Whole blood was collected in K2EDTA tubes by collaborating institutions according to the institutions' own protocols. Collaborator samples were shipped for TCRbeta analysis as frozen whole blood, isolated PBMCs, or DNA extracted from either sample type. TCRbeta CDR3 regions were amplified from genomic DNA by means of the immunoSEQ Assay, a bias-controlled multiplex PCR. The original pipeline was this. The number of nucleated cells in each sample was estimated from the amplification of reference gene primers within the assay. To quantify the absolute abundance of each unique TCRbeta CDR3 rearrangement, sequence reads were collapsed and filtered. For each sample, productive Simpson clonality was calculated as the square root of Simpson's diversity index across productive rearrangements. In its TCRdb copy, this immuneACCESS table keeps in-frame sequences only and misses some clones. Where compared with another copy, unresolved V genes explain less than half of these, and the others have no known cause. V and J calls plus clone size are reproduced from that table; the DNA served to infer D and trimming. The sample table holds about 140,000 clones, of which around 83% were seen once. The top ten constitute 7% to 10% of the sample.

The data stem from a study of blood T cell repertoires in COVID-19 (dated by TCRdb to the early 2020s). Background for the entire study: The collaborator samples originated in the United States, Italy and Spain and spanned the acute and convalescent phases of COVID-19. The material from the prospective study consisted of cDNA or gDNA derived from T cells, B-cell-depleted T cells, or PBMCs. Subjects who had been exposed to COVID-19, were actively infected with it, or had recovered from it provided the deeply sampled blood TCRbeta repertoires that made up the dataset. The repertoires were released in a freely available public database meant as a resource for research on the immune response to SARS-CoV-2. The samples were drawn from two sources: the first 160 participants of the ongoing ImmuneRACE study, and approximately 1,300 subjects contributed by 6 global collaborators. Sample metadata almost always included a de-identified subject ID, COVID-19 status, age in years and sex. Where available, HLA class I and class II types were taken from metadata supplied by the sample provider and were not determined by assay-based typing. What the work shows at the level of the full study, not this receptor alone: How much clinical and demographic metadata was included differed by source and by participant, and the metadata was provided uncurated.

This receptor was identified in a woman in her fifties or sixties with acute or convalescent COVID-19. The sequencing sample was made of peripheral blood. The V gene is TRBV7-8 and the J gene is TRBJ2-7; no D gene can be assigned with confidence. The DNA sequence follows: TGTGCCAGCAGCGCCAGGAACTACGAGCAGTACTTC. It codes for CASSARNYEQYF.